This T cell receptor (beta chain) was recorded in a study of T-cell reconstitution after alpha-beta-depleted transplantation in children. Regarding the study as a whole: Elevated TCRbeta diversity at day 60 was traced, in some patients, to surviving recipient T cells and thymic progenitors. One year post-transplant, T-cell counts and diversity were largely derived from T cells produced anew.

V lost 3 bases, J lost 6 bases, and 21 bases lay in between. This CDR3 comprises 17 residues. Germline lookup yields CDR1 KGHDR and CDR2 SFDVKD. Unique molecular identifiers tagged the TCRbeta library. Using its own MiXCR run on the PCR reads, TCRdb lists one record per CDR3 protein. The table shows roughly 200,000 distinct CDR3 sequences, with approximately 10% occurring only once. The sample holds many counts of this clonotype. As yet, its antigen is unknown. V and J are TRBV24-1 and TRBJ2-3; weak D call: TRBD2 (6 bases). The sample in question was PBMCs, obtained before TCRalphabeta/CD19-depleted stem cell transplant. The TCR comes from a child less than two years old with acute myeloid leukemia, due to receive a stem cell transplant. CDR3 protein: CATSDAVAASRPDTQYF. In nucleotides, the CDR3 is TGTGCCACCAGTGATGCAGTAGCGGCCAGTCGTCCGGATACGCAGTATTTT.